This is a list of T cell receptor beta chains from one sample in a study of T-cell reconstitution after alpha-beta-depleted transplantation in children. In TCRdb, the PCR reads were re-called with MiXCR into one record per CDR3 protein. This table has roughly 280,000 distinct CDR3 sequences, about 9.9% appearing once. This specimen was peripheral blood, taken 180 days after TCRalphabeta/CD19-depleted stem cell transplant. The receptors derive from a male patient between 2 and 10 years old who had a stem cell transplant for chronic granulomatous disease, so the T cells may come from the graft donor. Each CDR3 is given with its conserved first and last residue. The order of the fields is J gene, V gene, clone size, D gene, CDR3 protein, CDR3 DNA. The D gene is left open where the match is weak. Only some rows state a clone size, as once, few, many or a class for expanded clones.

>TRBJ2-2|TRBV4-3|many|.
CASSQDIVTGELFF
TGCGCCAGCAGCCAAGATATAGTCACCGGGGAGCTGTTTTTT
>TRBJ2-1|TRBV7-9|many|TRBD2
CASSLALGLAGGHEQFF
TGTGCCAGCAGCTTAGCTCTTGGACTAGCGGGAGGTCATGAGCAGTTCTTC
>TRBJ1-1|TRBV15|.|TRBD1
CATRQTNQGARAEAFF
TGTGCCACCAGGCAAACCAACCAGGGGGCGCGGGCTGAAGCTTTCTTT
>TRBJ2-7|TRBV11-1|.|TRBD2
CASSPPGEVDIAGATYEQYF
TGTGCCAGCAGCCCTCCTGGGGAAGTGGACATAGCGGGAGCTACTTACGAGCAGTACTTC
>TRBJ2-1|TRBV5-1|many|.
CASSFDGGKVYNEQFF
TGCGCCAGCAGCTTTGATGGGGGAAAGGTATACAATGAGCAGTTCTTC
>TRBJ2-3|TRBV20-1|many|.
CSAPQDTDTQYF
TGCAGTGCCCCCCAGGACACAGATACGCAGTATTTT
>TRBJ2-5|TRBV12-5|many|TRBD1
CASGLGPGTGAETQYF
TGTGCTAGTGGTTTGGGACCCGGGACAGGGGCCGAGACCCAGTACTTC
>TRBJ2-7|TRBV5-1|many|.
CASSLVGDRYEQYF
TGCGCCAGCAGCTTGGTTGGAGACCGCTACGAGCAGTACTTC
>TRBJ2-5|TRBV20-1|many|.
CSAGRPFLRQETQYF
TGCAGTGCTGGCCGACCCTTCTTGAGGCAAGAGACCCAGTACTTC
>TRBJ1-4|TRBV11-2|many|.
CASSAGLNEKLFF
TGTGCCAGCAGCGCGGGCTTAAATGAAAAACTGTTTTTT
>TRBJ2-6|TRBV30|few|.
CASDRSHSGANVLTF
TGTGCCTCAGACAGGTCTCACTCTGGGGCCAACGTCCTGACTTTC
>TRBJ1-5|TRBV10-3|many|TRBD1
CAISEGGGNQPQHF
TGTGCCATCAGTGAAGGGGGCGGCAATCAGCCCCAGCATTTT
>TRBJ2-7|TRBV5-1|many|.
CASSRGWDGPYEQYF
TGCGCCAGCAGCAGGGGATGGGACGGGCCCTACGAGCAGTACTTC
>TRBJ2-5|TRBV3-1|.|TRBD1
CTSRASGGRFLRYQETQYF
TGTACCAGCAGGGCCTCAGGGGGAAGGTTTCTGAGGTATCAAGAGACCCAGTACTTC